This T cell receptor beta chain was profiled in a study of blood T cell repertoires in COVID-19 (TCRdb year 2020). Turning to the overall study: Samples covering the acute and convalescent phases of COVID-19 were provided by collaborators in the United States, Italy and Spain. Where available, HLA class I and class II types were obtained from metadata supplied by the sample provider rather than from assay-based typing. The material from the prospective study consisted of cDNA or gDNA derived from T cells, B-cell-depleted T cells, or PBMCs. Sample metadata almost always included a de-identified subject ID, COVID-19 status, age in years and sex. Deeply sampled blood TCRbeta repertoires from subjects exposed to, actively infected with, or recovered from COVID-19 were included in the dataset. Samples were obtained from the ongoing ImmuneRACE study (first 160 participants) and from about 1,300 subjects provided by 6 global collaborators. The repertoires were made available in a free public database intended to serve as a resource for research on the immune response to SARS-CoV-2. Overall study outcomes, separate from this receptor: How much clinical and demographic metadata was included differed by source and by participant, and the metadata was provided uncurated.

Unmatched junction bases come to 8, with V trimmed by 4 bases and J by 12 bases. Looking up the germline V gene (reference sequence) yields CDR1 GTSNPN and CDR2 SVGIG. Inclusive of the bounding cysteine and phenylalanine, the CDR3 is 12 residues long. The only DNA kept is the CDR3, 36 bases in frame from the first base. About this clone: No antigen is known for it. Base quality data are lacking; no much larger clone is found one base away.

TCRbeta CDR3 regions were amplified from genomic DNA using the immunoSEQ Assay, a bias-controlled multiplex PCR. From the authors' description of their analysis: The number of nucleated cells in each sample was estimated by amplification of reference gene primers within the assay. To quantify the absolute abundance of each unique TCRbeta CDR3 rearrangement, sequence reads were collapsed and filtered. Productive Simpson clonality was computed per sample as the square root of Simpson's diversity index over productive rearrangements. TCRdb took over this immuneACCESS table, retaining in-frame rearrangements with V and J assigned. Such tables are incomplete; in checked studies, under half of the missing clones stem from an unresolved V gene, and the remainder is unexplained. V, J and clone size are those of that table, while D and trimming were read from the DNA. In all, the sample holds about 42,000 clones, and approximately 92% of those were seen once. Under 9.5% of the sample is taken by the ten largest.

The collaborating institutions used their own protocols to collect whole blood in K2EDTA tubes. For TCRbeta analysis, collaborators shipped samples in one of three forms: frozen whole blood, isolated PBMCs, or DNA extracted from either of those sample types. This clonotype originated in a man aged 25 to 40 with active or convalescent COVID-19. The chain couples TRBV30 to TRBJ2-1; TRBD2 lines up with 8 middle nucleotides. Material: peripheral blood. In nucleotides, the sequence is TGTGCCTGGAAGGGAATAGCGGGAAGGCAGTTCTTC. Its translation is CAWKGIAGRQFF.